The rows below give T cell receptor beta chains drawn from one sample of a study of blood T cell repertoires in COVID-19. Clones were sequenced by immunoSEQ multiplex PCR, and TCRdb holds only the in-frame ones, with some missing. There are some 200,000 clones in the sample; around 85% occur only once, and less than 9% lies in the top ten. Sequenced input: peripheral blood. The receptors were sampled from an older woman with acute or convalescent COVID-19. CDR3s include the opening cysteine and the closing phenylalanine or tryptophan. A D gene is named only where the DNA matches it firmly. Only part of the rows carry a size: once, few, many, or a class if the clone is expanded.

J	D	size	V	CDR3	DNA
TRBJ1-5	-	-	TRBV28	CASGRNQPQHF	TGTGCCAGCGGGAGAAATCAGCCCCAGCATTTT
TRBJ1-3	TRBD1	once	TRBV10-3	CANSPGQGKNGGNTIYF	TGTGCCAACTCCCCGGGACAGGGGAAGAATGGCGGAAACACCATATATTTT
TRBJ2-2	TRBD2	-	TRBV10-1	CASSYLAGGTGELFF	TGCGCCAGCAGTTACCTAGCGGGAGGTACCGGGGAGCTGTTTTTT
TRBJ1-5	-	-	TRBV5-1	CASRRRPQDQPQHF	TGCGCCAGCAGGAGGCGGCCCCAAGATCAGCCCCAGCATTTT
TRBJ2-7	TRBD2	-	TRBV24-1	CATSDLGSGEDEQYF	TGTGCCACCAGTGATTTGGGTAGCGGGGAGGACGAGCAGTACTTC
TRBJ2-1	TRBD2	-	TRBV19	CASSIRGVWNEQFF	TGTGCCAGTAGTATACGGGGGGTTTGGAATGAGCAGTTCTTC
TRBJ2-3	TRBD2	-	TRBV6-5	CASSVAGGTDTQYF	TGTGCCAGCAGCGTAGCGGGAGGAACAGATACGCAGTATTTT
TRBJ1-2	-	-	TRBV28	CASSLGGDLYGYTF	TGTGCCAGCAGTTTGGGCGGGGACCTCTATGGCTACACCTTC
TRBJ1-1	TRBD1	-	TRBV3-1/TRBV3-2	CASSRQGSTEAFF	TGTGCCAGCAGCCGACAGGGCTCCACTGAAGCTTTCTTT
TRBJ1-5	-	-	TRBV10-3	CAISETGSGNQPQHF	TGTGCCATCAGTGAGACAGGGTCAGGCAATCAGCCCCAGCATTTT
TRBJ1-4	-	-	TRBV2	CASAGGLNEKLFF	TGTGCCAGCGCGGGGGGGCTTAATGAAAAACTGTTTTTT
TRBJ2-3	TRBD1	once	TRBV19	CASMGTGGTTDTQYF	TGTGCCAGTATGGGGACAGGGGGAACCACAGATACGCAGTATTTT
TRBJ2-1	-	-	TRBV6-5	CASSTQRGGINEQFF	TGTGCCAGCAGCACCCAGAGGGGAGGCATCAATGAGCAGTTCTTC
TRBJ2-1	-	-	TRBV7-9	CASSLTIGSSYNEQFF	TGTGCCAGCAGCTTAACGATCGGGAGTTCCTACAATGAGCAGTTCTTC
TRBJ2-1	-	-	TRBV10-1	CASSEPNRNEQFF	TGCGCCAGCAGTGAGCCCAACAGGAATGAGCAGTTCTTC
TRBJ2-5	TRBD2	once	TRBV10-3	CAISRAGGETQYF	TGTGCCATCAGTCGAGCGGGAGGAGAGACCCAGTACTTC
TRBJ2-1	-	once	TRBV5-4	CASSLASRRSYNEQFF	TGTGCCAGCAGCTTGGCTAGTAGGAGGTCCTACAATGAGCAGTTCTTC
TRBJ2-3	-	-	TRBV19	CASSIDGWGGEDTQYF	TGTGCCAGTAGTATAGATGGGTGGGGGGGCGAAGATACGCAGTATTTT
TRBJ1-4	-	-	TRBV28	CASSLEGSGNEKLFF	TGTGCCAGCAGTTTAGAAGGGAGCGGTAATGAAAAACTGTTTTTT
TRBJ1-6	TRBD1	-	TRBV2	CASSEDRGRSPLHF	TGTGCCAGCAGTGAAGACAGGGGGAGATCACCCCTCCACTTT
TRBJ1-2	-	-	TRBV2	CASSNTDSRGYTF	TGTGCCAGCAGTAATACCGACTCTAGAGGCTACACCTTC
TRBJ2-2	TRBD2	few	TRBV5-1	CASSPGGVVTGELFF	TGCGCCAGCAGCCCCGGGGGGGTAGTCACCGGGGAGCTGTTTTTT
TRBJ1-2	-	-	TRBV18	CASSPGVRLYGYTF	TGTGCCAGCTCACCGGGAGTAAGGCTCTATGGCTACACCTTC
TRBJ1-2	-	-	TRBV18	CASSEQEFSNYGYTF	TGTGCCAGCTCAGAACAGGAGTTCTCTAACTATGGCTACACCTTC
TRBJ1-5	TRBD1	-	TRBV6-2/TRBV6-3	CASSTGTGTHF	TGTGCCAGCAGTACCGGGACAGGGACCCATTTT
TRBJ2-3	TRBD2	-	TRBV10-2	CASSEAGGWGDTQYF	TGCGCCAGCAGTGAGGCGGGGGGCTGGGGAGATACGCAGTATTTT
TRBJ1-1	-	-	TRBV7-8	CASSSRTEAFF	TGTGCCAGCAGCTCTAGAACTGAAGCTTTCTTT
TRBJ1-2	-	-	TRBV6-5	CASSYSAWHSGYTF	TGTGCCAGCAGTTACTCCGCCTGGCACAGTGGCTACACCTTC
TRBJ2-2	TRBD1	-	TRBV25-1	CASSEWPPTGGRSGELFF	TGTGCCAGCAGTGAATGGCCCCCCACAGGGGGCCGTTCCGGGGAGCTGTTTTTT
TRBJ1-3	-	-	TRBV2	CASSGAGGRSGNTIYF	TGTGCCAGCAGTGGAGCGGGGGGAAGGTCTGGAAACACCATATATTTT
TRBJ2-7	TRBD2	once	TRBV19	CASSGLAGIDEQYF	TGTGCCAGTAGTGGACTAGCGGGAATCGACGAGCAGTACTTC
TRBJ2-1	TRBD2	-	TRBV7-6	CASSLALAGGPRNEQFF	TGTGCCAGCAGCTTAGCCTTAGCGGGAGGGCCGAGAAATGAGCAGTTCTTC
TRBJ1-4	-	-	TRBV5-1	CASSTGQGNEKLFF	TGCGCCAGCAGTACCGGGCAGGGGAATGAAAAACTGTTTTTT
TRBJ1-4	-	few	TRBV5-5	CASSPQGSNEKLFF	TGTGCCAGCAGCCCACAGGGTAGTAATGAAAAACTGTTTTTT
TRBJ1-2	-	few	TRBV30	CAWVSQGYGYTF	TGTGCCTGGGTTTCACAGGGCTATGGCTACACCTTC
TRBJ1-4	-	-	TRBV7-9	CASSPGVQTNEKLFF	TGTGCCAGCAGCCCAGGGGTTCAAACTAATGAAAAACTGTTTTTT
TRBJ2-1	-	-	TRBV5-8	CASRLQSYNEQFF	TGTGCCAGCAGATTACAGTCCTACAATGAGCAGTTCTTC